This T cell receptor beta chain derives from a study of blood T cells in healthy people across ages. Study-wide findings and caveats: Expanded clonotype shifts may have been confounded, as the donors had an unknown CMV status. Strongly correlated with naive T cell percentage was TCR beta diversity.

A J-beta primer mix and a sample-barcoded 5' primer were used in a second PCR of roughly 6 to 11 cycles. TCRdb reprocessed the 5' RACE reads with MiXCR, giving one entry per CDR3 protein. Of 1,800,000 or so distinct CDR3 sequences in the sample, approximately 39% were seen once. Ten milliliters was the volume of peripheral blood drawn from each donor. Worth noting for this clonotype: Its antigen is still unknown. Being one base from a much bigger clone, this may be a read error. The final CDR3 position lacks the conserved phenylalanine or tryptophan, pointing to a likely read error.

Germline loops: CDR1 MNHNY, CDR2 SVGAGI (reference sequence). The V end lost 8 bases, the J end lost 5 bases, and 3 bases lay between the germline ends. The length of the CDR3 is 9 residues. This TCR was recovered from a human donor in good health. The chain employs TRBV6-6 and TRBJ2-5; the D is unclear. Sequencing was done on a sample of blood. CDR3 coding DNA: TGTGCCAGCGGGGAGACCCAGTACCTC. Protein sequence: CASGETQYL.